These 4 T cell receptor beta chains originate from one sample sequenced in a study of CD8 T cells in Susac syndrome. Reverse transcription of roughly 0.5 to 1 ug RNA was carried out with random hexamers. TCRdb used MiXCR to reprocess the immunoSEQ multiplex PCR reads, holding one entry per CDR3 protein. The repertoire holds approximately 120,000 distinct CDR3 sequences, with over 90% as singletons. Specimen: CD4+ T cells from PBMCs. The receptors were gathered from a human donor in good health.

The chain has TRBV27 and TRBJ2-3; TRBD2 might be the D (6 bases). This CDR3 has 16 amino acids. V was pared by 2 bases and J by 0 bases, with 12 bases between. Germline V gene sequence: CDR1 MNHEY, CDR2 SMNVEV (reference sequence). The CDR3 region is CASSLPGGTSTDTQYF. The CDR3 coding sequence is TGTGCCAGCAGTTTACCCGGGGGAACTAGCACAGATACGCAGTATTTT.

The V gene is TRBV7-2, the J gene TRBJ2-1; 9 nucleotides agree with TRBD2. V lost 1 base to trimming and J lost 4 bases; unmatched junction nucleotides: 5. This CDR3 is 16 amino acids long. Germline lookup yields CDR1 SGHTA and CDR2 FQGNSA. In DNA form, the CDR3 reads TGTGCCAGCAGCTTAGGGCCAGCGGGGGGATACAATGAGCAGTTCTTC. Translating it yields CASSLGPAGGYNEQFF.

The V and J genes are TRBV7-9 and TRBJ2-5; unclear D gene. Trimming removed 7 bases from V and 1 base from J, with 10 bases in between. Germline CDR1 and CDR2: SEHNR and FQNEAQ (reference sequence). The CDR3 is 13 amino acids. CDR3 loop: CASTTDGQETQYF. The CDR3 bases are TGTGCCAGCACCACGGACGGCCAAGAGACCCAGTACTTC.

The chain links TRBV20-1 to TRBJ1-6; D gene unclear. Germline CDR1 is DFQATT and CDR2 is SNEGSKA (reference sequence). The CDR3 contains 14 residues. V lost 6 bases and J lost 9, with 18 bases in between. CDR3 coding DNA: TGCAGTGCCCGACAATCACAGCAAATTTCACCCCTCCACTTT. Translating it yields CSARQSQQISPLHF.